This TCR beta chain was sequenced in a study of post-analysis software for immune sequencing data. Study at large: Progressive-relapsing, secondary progressive and relapsing-remitting multiple sclerosis were among the disease courses included. Study conclusions and caveats: There was significantly lower normalized Chao1 diversity in multiple sclerosis patients than in controls. Roughly five TRBV segments were more frequent in patients than controls; TRBV5-6, TRBV5-1 and TRBV20-1 belonged to this group.

Every TCR beta cDNA library bore unique molecular identifiers. Yield was around 500,000 cDNA molecules from 1 to 10 million T cells. TCRdb passed the PCR reads through MiXCR, listing each CDR3 protein once. This repertoire shows 350,000 to 450,000 distinct CDR3 sequences, about 40% found once; its top ten account for approximately 7.6%. Remarks on this clonotype: Antigen: not known.

V gave up 6 bases and J gave up 11 bases, with 19 bases separating them. The CDR3 length is 13 residues. From germline, CDR1 is MNHNS and CDR2 SASEGT. The chain is built from TRBV6-1 and TRBJ2-5, with D possibly called TRBD1 or TRBD2 (5 bases each). The sequencing sample was made of blood. The origin of this receptor is a girl aged 2 to 10 with multiple sclerosis. The CDR3, as DNA: TGTGCCAGCAGATCCCCAGGGTTGGGGGAGCAGTACTTC. Protein: CASRSPGLGEQYF.